These 24 T cell receptor beta chains came from one sample sequenced in a study of synovial regulatory T cells in juvenile arthritis. Libraries were prepared by immunoSEQ multiplex PCR; TCRdb keeps only in-frame clonotypes and omits some of them. Listed are about 10,000 clones; less than 1% falls within the top ten. The sample was Treg cells from blood. Subset here: remaining (HLA-DR-negative) circulating blood Treg cells. All receptors come from a donor younger than 30 with juvenile idiopathic arthritis.

The J gene is TRBJ1-2, the V gene TRBV5-5. This CDR3 contains 14 residues. No DNA is given. Per germline, CDR1 SGHKS and CDR2 YYEKEE (reference sequence). The CDR3 loop reads CASIPGLGVHGYTF. The full variable domain, with the rest looked up from reference TRBV5-5 and TRBJ1-2, is DAGVTQSPTHLIKTRGQQVTLRCSPISGHKSVSWYQQVLGQGPQFIFQYYEKEERGRGNFPDRFSARQFPNYSSELNVNALLLGDSALYLCASIPGLGVHGYTFGSGTRLTVV.

V and J are TRBV5-1 and TRBJ1-1. The CDR3 loop spans 14 amino acids. Only the protein is available. CDR1 is SGHRS, CDR2 YFSETQ, per germline. The CDR3 protein is CASSLQAANTEAFF.

The genes are TRBV7-3 and TRBJ1-2; TCRdb's assignment of TRBD1 cannot be checked, as there is no DNA. Per the germline V gene, CDR1 is SGHTA and CDR2 is FQGTGA. This CDR3 region has 15 residues. The DNA is not on file. This chain's CDR3 is CASSPEGTGHYGYTF.

CDR3 loop: CASSFATGASNYGYTF. The chain carries TRBV5-1 and TRBJ1-2; TCRdb reports TRBD1, a call that lacks DNA to check it against. Germline V lookup: CDR1 SGHRS, CDR2 YFSETQ. This CDR3 has 16 residues. No DNA was logged.

The chain links TRBV5-6 to TRBJ1-4. The CDR3 covers 15 residues. Only the protein is available. CDR1 and CDR2 (germline): SGHDT, YYEEEE. CDR3 sequence reads: CASSFYPSAYEKLFF. Together with reference TRBV5-6 and TRBJ1-4, the CDR3 gives the full variable domain: DAGVTQSPTHLIKTRGQQVTLRCSPKSGHDTVSWYQQALGQGPQFIFQYYEEEERQRGNFPDRFSGHQFPNYSSELNVNALLLGDSALYLCASSFYPSAYEKLFFGSGTQLSVL.

The J gene is TRBJ1-4, the V gene TRBV19; TCRdb's D gene call, TRBD1, goes unchecked for lack of DNA. Germline V lookup: CDR1 LNHDA, CDR2 SQIVND (reference sequence). The CDR3 length is 13 residues. DNA for this receptor is not on file. This CDR3 is CASSDRVYEKLFF. Looking up the rest from reference TRBV19 and TRBJ1-4 gives the full variable domain: DGGITQSPKYLFRKEGQNVTLSCEQNLNHDAMYWYRQDPGQGLRLIYYSQIVNDFQKGDIAEGYSVSREKKESFPLTVTSAQKNPTAFYLCASSDRVYEKLFFGSGTQLSVL.

The rearrangement links TRBV28 to TRBJ1-3; the TRBD1 assignment by TCRdb is unverifiable without DNA. The CDR3 contains 16 residues. Nucleotide data are not available. Germline V gene sequence: CDR1 MDHEN, CDR2 SYDVKM. The CDR3 spells CASSKDRPRSGNTIYF.

The chain links TRBV7-2 to TRBJ1-6; the TCRdb call, TRBD1, lacks DNA for checking. From germline, CDR1 is SGHTA and CDR2 FQGNSA. The CDR3 loop spans 15 amino acids. DNA for this receptor is not on file. The CDR3 region is CASSLAGTGSSPLHF.

The chain carries TRBV6-5 and TRBJ1-5. Germline CDR1 and CDR2: MNHEY and SVGAGI. The CDR3 sequence is 15 residues long. No DNA was logged. The CDR3 protein is CASSYSGNPGQPQHF.

The chain carries TRBV10-3 and TRBJ2-3; the D call from TCRdb, TRBD2, cannot be confirmed without DNA. Germline loops: CDR1 ENHRY, CDR2 SYGVKD. The CDR3 consists of 16 residues. The coding DNA is unavailable. CDR3 loop: CAIGRDRRGAGDTQYF.

The gene calls are TRBV5-4 and TRBJ2-1; absent DNA, TCRdb's TRBD2 call cannot be checked. Germline CDR1 and CDR2: SGHNT and YYREEE (reference sequence). The CDR3 contains 13 residues. The protein alone is recorded here. CDR3 in amino acids: CASSLKRDNEQFF.

This chain connects TRBV6-1 to TRBJ1-1; the TCRdb call, TRBD1, lacks DNA for checking. Germline assignment: CDR1 MNHNS and CDR2 SASEGT. The length of the CDR3 is 15 residues. No DNA has been recorded. CDR3: CASSEWSGGESEAFF.

The chain combines TRBV10-3 with TRBJ2-7; the TRBD1 assignment by TCRdb is unverifiable without DNA. Germline V gene lookup returns CDR1 ENHRY and CDR2 SYGVKD. This CDR3 is built from 14 residues. The coding DNA is unavailable. CDR3 in amino acids: CAIRKQGMTYEQYF.

The chain has TRBV4-2 and TRBJ2-1; without DNA, the TCRdb call of TRBD2 cannot be checked. The CDR3 covers 16 residues. No DNA was logged. CDR1 and CDR2 from the germline V gene are LGHNA and YNFKEQ. The CDR3 loop reads CASSQEVIAGVIEQFF.

The chain carries TRBV4-2 and TRBJ1-1. Per the germline V gene, CDR1 is LGHNA and CDR2 is YNFKEQ. The CDR3 consists of 14 residues. DNA was not recorded. This CDR3 reads CASSQVKGVSEAFF.

V and J are TRBV11-2 and TRBJ2-7; the D call from TCRdb, TRBD2, cannot be confirmed without DNA. This CDR3 is 15 amino acids long. Nucleotide data are not available. Germline-derived CDR1 and CDR2 are SGHAT and FQNNGV. CDR3: CASSLRGDFPNEQYF.

V and J are TRBV10-3 and TRBJ1-2; TCRdb's D call, TRBD1, is unchecked because there is no DNA. CDR1 ENHRY and CDR2 SYGVKD come from the germline V gene. This CDR3 spans 13 amino acids. No DNA is given. The CDR3 region is CAINPGQGAGYTF.

J is TRBJ1-6 and V is TRBV6-4; TCRdb outputs TRBD1, but without DNA this stays unchecked. Germline V gene lookup returns CDR1 MRHNA and CDR2 SNTAGT. The CDR3 totals 15 residues. DNA is not recorded here. CDR3 loop: CASSDVAGGNSPLHF.

The rearrangement links TRBV19 to TRBJ2-1; TCRdb gives TRBD1 as the D gene, but with no DNA this cannot be confirmed. Germline CDR1 and CDR2: LNHDA and SQIVND (reference sequence). The CDR3 runs 15 residues. The nucleotide record is missing. CDR3 sequence: CASSIRPGPSNEQFF.

The chain couples TRBV7-6 to TRBJ2-3; TCRdb outputs TRBD2, but without DNA this stays unchecked. The CDR3 is 17 residues long. The entry carries no DNA sequence. Germline lookup yields CDR1 SGHVS and CDR2 FNYEAQ. The CDR3 spells CASSLTGPSASTDTQYF.

The rearrangement links TRBV28 to TRBJ1-5; TCRdb designates TRBD1, a call that cannot be tested without DNA. The germline gives CDR1 MDHEN, CDR2 SYDVKM. This CDR3 comprises 12 residues. No nucleotide data were recorded. CDR3 in amino acids: CASSLGIKGAYF.

This chain connects TRBV7-3 to TRBJ1-1. From germline, CDR1 is SGHTA and CDR2 FQGTGA. This CDR3 has 16 amino acids. The nucleotide record is missing. The chain's CDR3 is CASSFGGGTTNTEAFF.

The chain combines TRBV2 with TRBJ2-7; the TRBD1 assignment by TCRdb is unverifiable without DNA. CDR3 length: 13 residues. No DNA was logged. In germline, CDR1 is SNHLY, CDR2 FYNNEI. The CDR3 loop reads CARSGGNSYEQYF.

The gene calls are TRBV5-6 and TRBJ2-7; without DNA, the TCRdb call of TRBD1 cannot be checked. CDR3 length: 16 amino acids. No coding sequence is recorded. CDR1 is SGHDT, CDR2 YYEEEE, per germline. The CDR3 sequence is CASSLETGRLPYEQYF.